The sequence of this T cell receptor beta chain was determined in a study of cytomegalovirus exposure and HLA in healthy donors. Vbeta (60) and Jbeta (13) primers were used in the PCR. The method was immunoSEQ multiplex PCR; TCRdb's version includes in-frame clones alone and lacks a portion of them. This sample carries about 160,000 clones, less than 90% of them seen once, and the ten largest clones take 1.9%. Germline-derived CDR1 and CDR2 are ENHRY and SYGVKD. The CDR3 spans 15 residues. The ends lost 7 bases at V and 5 bases at J; junction bases unmatched: 14. This sequence was found in a man aged 18 to 35 in good health and CMV-seronegative. The chain couples TRBV10-3 to TRBJ2-7; 7 bases align to TRBD2. The material sequenced was PBMCs. The CDR3 loop is CAIKETGGYGDEQYF. DNA of the CDR3: TGTGCCATCAAGGAAACGGGAGGCTATGGGGACGAGCAGTACTTC.